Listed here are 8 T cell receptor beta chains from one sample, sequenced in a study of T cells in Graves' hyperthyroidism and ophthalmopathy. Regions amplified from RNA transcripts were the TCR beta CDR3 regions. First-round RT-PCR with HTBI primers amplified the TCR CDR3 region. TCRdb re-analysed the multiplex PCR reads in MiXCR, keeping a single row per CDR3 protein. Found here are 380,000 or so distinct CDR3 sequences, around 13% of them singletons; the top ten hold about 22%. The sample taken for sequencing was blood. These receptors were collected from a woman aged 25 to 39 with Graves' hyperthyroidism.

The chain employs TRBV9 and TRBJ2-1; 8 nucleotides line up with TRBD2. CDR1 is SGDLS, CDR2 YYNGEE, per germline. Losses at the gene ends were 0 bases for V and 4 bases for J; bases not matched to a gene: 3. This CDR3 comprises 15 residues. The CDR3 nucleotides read TGTGCCAGCAGCGTAGCTGCGGGAGGATACAATGAGCAGTTCTTC. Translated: CASSVAAGGYNEQFF.

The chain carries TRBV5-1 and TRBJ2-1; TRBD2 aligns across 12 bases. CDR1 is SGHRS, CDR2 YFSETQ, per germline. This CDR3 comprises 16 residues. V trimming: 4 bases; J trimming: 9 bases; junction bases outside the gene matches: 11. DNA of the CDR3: TGCGCCAGCAGCAAAAGCGGCCTAGCGGGAGGGTCTGAGCAGTTCTTC. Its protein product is CASSKSGLAGGSEQFF.

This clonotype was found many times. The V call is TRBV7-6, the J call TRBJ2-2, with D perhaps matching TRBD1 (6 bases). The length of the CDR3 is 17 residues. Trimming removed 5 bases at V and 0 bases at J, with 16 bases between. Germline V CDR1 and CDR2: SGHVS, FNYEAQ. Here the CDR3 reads CASSRWTEHANTGELFF. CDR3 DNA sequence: TGTGCCAGCAGCCGCTGGACAGAACACGCGAACACCGGGGAGCTGTTTTTT.

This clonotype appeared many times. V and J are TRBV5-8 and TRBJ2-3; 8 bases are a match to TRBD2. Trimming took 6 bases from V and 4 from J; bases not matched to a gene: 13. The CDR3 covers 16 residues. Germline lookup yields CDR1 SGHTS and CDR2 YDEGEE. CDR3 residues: CASTEPLSGSADTQYF. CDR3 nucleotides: TGTGCCAGCACCGAGCCGCTCAGCGGGAGTGCAGATACGCAGTATTTT.

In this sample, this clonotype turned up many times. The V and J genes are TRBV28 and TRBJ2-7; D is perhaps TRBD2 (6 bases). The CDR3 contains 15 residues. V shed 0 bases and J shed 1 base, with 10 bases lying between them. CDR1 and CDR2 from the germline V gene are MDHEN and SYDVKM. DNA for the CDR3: TGTGCCAGCAGTTTATGGGCAGGGAGGTCCTACGAGCAGTACTTC. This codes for CASSLWAGRSYEQYF.

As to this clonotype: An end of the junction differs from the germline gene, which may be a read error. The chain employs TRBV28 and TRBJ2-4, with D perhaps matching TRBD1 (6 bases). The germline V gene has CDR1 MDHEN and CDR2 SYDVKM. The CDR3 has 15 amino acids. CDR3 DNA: TGTGCCAGCAGTTTGATTGTGCAGGGGAAAAACGTTCAGTACTTC. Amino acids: CASSLIVQGKNVQYF.

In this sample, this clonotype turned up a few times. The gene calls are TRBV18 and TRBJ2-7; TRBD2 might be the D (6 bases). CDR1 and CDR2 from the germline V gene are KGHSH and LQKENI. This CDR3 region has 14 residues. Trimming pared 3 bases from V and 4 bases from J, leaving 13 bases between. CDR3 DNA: TGTGCCAGCTCACCCGCCGGGGGTTATTACGAGCAGTACTTC. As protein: CASSPAGGYYEQYF.

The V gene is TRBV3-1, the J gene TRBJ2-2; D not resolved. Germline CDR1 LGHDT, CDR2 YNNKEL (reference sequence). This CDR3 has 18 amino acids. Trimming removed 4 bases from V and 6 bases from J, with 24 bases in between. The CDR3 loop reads CASSLDGFAGFGAGELFF. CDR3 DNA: TGTGCCAGCAGCCTAGACGGTTTTGCAGGATTTGGGGCCGGGGAGCTGTTTTTT.